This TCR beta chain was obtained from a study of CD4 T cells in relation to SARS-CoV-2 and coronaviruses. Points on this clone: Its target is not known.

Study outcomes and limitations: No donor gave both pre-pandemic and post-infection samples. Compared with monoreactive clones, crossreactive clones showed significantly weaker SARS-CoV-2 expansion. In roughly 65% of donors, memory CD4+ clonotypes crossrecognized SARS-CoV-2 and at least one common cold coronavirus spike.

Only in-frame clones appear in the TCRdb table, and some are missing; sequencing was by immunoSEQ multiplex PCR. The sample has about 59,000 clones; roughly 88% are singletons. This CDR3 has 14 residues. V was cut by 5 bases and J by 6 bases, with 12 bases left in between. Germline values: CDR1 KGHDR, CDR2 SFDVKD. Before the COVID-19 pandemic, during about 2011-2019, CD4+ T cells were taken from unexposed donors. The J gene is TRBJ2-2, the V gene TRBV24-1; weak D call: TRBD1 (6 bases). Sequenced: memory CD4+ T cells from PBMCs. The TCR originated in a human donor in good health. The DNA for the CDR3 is TGTGCCACCAGTGTGCTGGGACAACCCGGGGAGCTGTTTTTT. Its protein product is CATSVLGQPGELFF.